A selection of T cell receptor beta chains follows, all from one sample in a study of human T cells and chemical hapten exposure. One entry per CDR3 protein, called by TCRdb with MiXCR from the RACE reads. Of around 250,000 distinct CDR3 sequences listed, more than 6.5% are singletons. Sequencing was performed on whole blood, taken in connection with sensitization to the hapten diphenylcyclopropenone (DPC). The receptors were gathered from a woman aged 40 to 50 with alopecia areata. Some clones in this sample may be carry-over from other donors' samples. CDR3s include the opening cysteine and the closing phenylalanine or tryptophan. The D gene is left open where the match is weak. Clone sizes are given selectively: once, few, many, or a class where the clone is expanded.

clone_size v_call d_call cdr3_aa
few TRBV6-5 TRBD2 CASSPRAAGGYNEQFF
few TRBV6-6 - CASTYTAGGSETQYF
- TRBV20-1 TRBD1 CSARENPGQGSQPQHF
many TRBV5-1 TRBD2 CASSFFGLGPYNEQFF
few TRBV24-1 TRBD1 CATSGTEPNEKLFF
- TRBV9 - CASSVGTGGSEAFF
few TRBV5-1 - CASSFGRVLGTDTQYF
few TRBV20-1 TRBD1 CSAPGQGSYGYTF
- TRBV5-1 - CASSLLGRDTDTQYF
few TRBV2 TRBD1 CASRDRGNQPQHF